These 23 T cell receptor beta chains share one sample of origin, sequenced in a study of T-cell memory formation after mild COVID-19. TCRdb called the 5' RACE reads again in MiXCR, with one record for every CDR3 protein. The sample holds roughly 580,000 distinct CDR3 sequences, 18% seen once. The sequencing input was PBMCs or a T cell subset sorted from them (not recorded which). The receptors here all came from an adult woman who had mild COVID-19 (a few samples of this study predate the infection). Cell type and time point are not known.

This chain joins TRBV29-1 and TRBJ2-1, with no clear D. The V and J ends lost 7 bases and 8 bases respectively, with 3 bases between them. Looked up from germline, CDR1 is SQVTM and CDR2 is ANQGSEA. The CDR3 consists of 8 residues. The CDR3 DNA reads as TGCAGCGCGGATGAGCAGTTCTTC. Its translation is CSADEQFF.

The V call is TRBV7-9, the J call TRBJ2-3, with D perhaps matching TRBD1 (6 bases). Trimming removed 8 bases from V and 1 base from J, with 19 bases in between. The germline V gene encodes CDR1 SEHNR and CDR2 FQNEAQ (reference sequence). CDR3 length: 16 residues. The CDR3 DNA follows: TGTGCCAGCGGATTGATACAGGGTTACGGCACAGATACGCAGTATTTT. This translates into CASGLIQGYGTDTQYF. Drawing the rest from reference TRBV7-9 and TRBJ2-3, the complete variable domain is DTGVSQNPRHKITKRGQNVTFRCDPISEHNRLYWYRQTLGQGPEFLTYFQNEAQLEKSRLLSDRFSAERPKGSFSTLEIQRTEQGDSAMYLCASGLIQGYGTDTQYFGPGTRLTVL.

CDR3 sequence (DNA): TGTGCCAGCTCACCATCTATATCCCTCGGGAATGCTGAAGCTTTCTTT. It yields the protein CASSPSISLGNAEAFF. This chain connects TRBV18 to TRBJ1-1; D is unresolved. The CDR3 has 16 amino acids. V dropped 2 bases and J dropped 6 bases, with 19 bases sitting between them. CDR1 is KGHSH and CDR2 is LQKENI in the germline V gene.

This clonotype was picked up a small number of times. The chain combines TRBV5-6 with TRBJ2-5; TRBD1 might be the D (5 bases). V dropped 0 bases and J dropped 5 bases, with 11 bases sitting between them. CDR1 and CDR2 from the germline V gene are SGHDT and YYEEEE. The length of the CDR3 is 14 residues. CDR3 sequence reads: CASSLEGVTETQYF. Here the CDR3 DNA reads TGTGCCAGCAGCTTGGAAGGGGTTACGGAGACCCAGTACTTC.

This clonotype was observed a handful of times. The chain joins TRBV7-4 to TRBJ2-7, with 14 bases lining up with TRBD2. Trimming took 5 bases from V and 6 from J; bases not matched to a gene: 9. Germline CDR1 reads SGHVT; CDR2 reads SQSDAQ. The CDR3 covers 16 residues. The CDR3 DNA is TGTGCCAGCAGCCCCCCCCTCGGACTAGCGGGAGGCGAGCAGTACTTC. It is translated as CASSPPLGLAGGEQYF.

This clonotype was picked up a small number of times. The rearrangement uses TRBV19 and TRBJ2-7, with 8 nucleotides matching TRBD1. Trimming at V came to 2 bases and at J to 5 bases, leaving 5 bases not matched to a gene. The CDR3 totals 14 residues. CDR1 LNHDA and CDR2 SQIVND come from the germline V gene (reference sequence). This CDR3 reads CASSIQGASNEQYF. In nucleotides, the CDR3 is TGTGCCAGTAGTATACAGGGGGCTTCGAACGAGCAGTACTTC.

At least ten counts were recorded for this clonotype. The chain combines TRBV6-6 with TRBJ1-5; no firm D call. Germline CDR1 is MNHNY and CDR2 is SVGAGI (reference sequence). Deletions cut 2 bases from V and 2 bases from J, with 10 bases between. The CDR3 is made up of 15 amino acids. This chain's CDR3 is CASSYLGKGNQPQHF. DNA for the CDR3: TGTGCCAGCAGTTACCTGGGGAAGGGCAATCAGCCCCAGCATTTT.

This clonotype was seen ten or more times. The chain is built from TRBV27 and TRBJ2-7; D gene unclear. CDR3 size: 14 residues. Trimming shortened V by 4 bases and J by 2 bases, and 12 bases separated the two germline ends. The germline V gene has CDR1 MNHEY and CDR2 SMNVEV (reference sequence). The CDR3 sequence is CASSSIASTYEQYF. The CDR3 nucleotides are TGTGCCAGCAGTTCCATCGCCTCCACCTACGAGCAGTACTTC.

There are a few counts of this clonotype. The rearrangement uses TRBV18 and TRBJ2-5; no reliable D call. Germline values: CDR1 KGHSH, CDR2 LQKENI. Trimming took off 3 bases at V and 9 bases at J, with 14 bases between the two ends. The CDR3 sequence is 13 residues long. The CDR3 DNA is TGTGCCAGCTCACCGTCAGGAGAAGGGTCCCAGTACTTC. Amino acid sequence: CASSPSGEGSQYF.

J is TRBJ2-2 and V is TRBV24-1; D may be TRBD1 (6 bases). The CDR3 is 16 amino acids. From germline, CDR1 is KGHDR and CDR2 SFDVKD. Deletions cut 4 bases from V and 6 bases from J, with 17 bases between. Written as DNA, the CDR3 is TGTGCCACCAGTGACCCCTTTAAGGGGGTAGCCGGGGAGCTGTTTTTT. Translating it yields CATSDPFKGVAGELFF.

This clonotype was seen more than once but under ten times. The V and J genes are TRBV6-1 and TRBJ1-1; TRBD1 is a possible D gene (5 bases). This CDR3 spans 11 amino acids. The germline V gene has CDR1 MNHNS and CDR2 SASEGT. V lost 7 bases and J lost 7, with 10 bases in between. Here the CDR3 DNA reads TGTGCCAGCATGGGACTGTTTGAAGCTTTCTTT. It codes for CASMGLFEAFF.

The J gene is TRBJ2-1, the V gene TRBV4-2, with 12 bases aligning to TRBD2. The V gene's germline CDR1 is LGHNA and CDR2 YNFKEQ. This CDR3 region has 17 residues. The ends lost 0 bases at V and 8 bases at J; junction bases unmatched: 8. The DNA of the CDR3 is TGTGCCAGCAGCCAAGATCGGGCTAGCGGGAGGGGCGATGAGCAGTTCTTC. This sequence encodes CASSQDRASGRGDEQFF.

The rearrangement uses TRBV20-1 and TRBJ1-1; D gene ambiguous. Germline V gene data show CDR1 as DFQATT and CDR2 as SNEGSKA (reference sequence). This CDR3 has 17 residues. V gave up 0 bases and J gave up 2 bases, with 19 bases separating them. The CDR3 protein is CSARDLDTFFGNTEAFF. DNA for the CDR3: TGCAGTGCTAGAGACCTTGACACCTTCTTTGGAAACACTGAAGCTTTCTTT.

This rearrangement joins TRBV7-2 to TRBJ2-4, with 12 nucleotides matching TRBD2. The CDR3 contains 17 residues. The V segment lost 0 bases and the J segment 0 bases; nucleotides outside the gene matches: 0. CDR1 and CDR2 from the germline V gene are SGHTA and FQGNSA. This CDR3 is CASSLAGLAGAKNIQYF. The CDR3, as DNA: TGTGCCAGCAGCTTAGCGGGACTAGCGGGAGCCAAAAACATTCAGTACTTC.

This clonotype was seen a few times. The chain recombines TRBV3-1 with TRBJ2-1; 7 nucleotides agree with TRBD1. The CDR3 consists of 18 residues. The J segment lost 9 bases and the V segment lost 0 bases, leaving 17 bases of the junction unmatched. CDR1 and CDR2 from the germline V gene are LGHDT and YNNKEL (reference sequence). CDR3 loop: CASSQERDSTLRQGEQFF. The CDR3, as DNA: TGTGCCAGCAGCCAAGAGAGGGACAGTACCCTCAGGCAGGGTGAGCAGTTCTTC.

This clonotype was detected a few times. The chain combines TRBV7-9 with TRBJ1-2; TRBD1 agrees at 10 bases. With 1 base clipped from V and 3 bases from J, the junction kept 2 bases outside the gene matches. The CDR3 has 15 amino acids. Germline loops: CDR1 SEHNR, CDR2 FQNEAQ (reference sequence). CDR3 in amino acids: CASSLGQGAHYGYTF. CDR3 in DNA: TGTGCCAGCAGCTTAGGACAGGGGGCGCACTATGGCTACACCTTC.

The chain recombines TRBV24-1 with TRBJ1-5, with D possibly TRBD1 on 5 matching bases. V lost 2 bases and J lost 4, with 14 bases in between. Germline V CDR1 and CDR2: KGHDR, SFDVKD. The CDR3 is 16 residues long. The CDR3 here is CATSDSGTLGNQPQHF. The CDR3 nucleotides read TGTGCCACCAGTGATTCCGGGACTCTGGGAAATCAGCCCCAGCATTTT.

This clonotype was counted between two and nine times. A read error may account for a junction end that differs from germline. This chain links TRBV6-6 with TRBJ1-1; a weak D match, TRBD1 (5 bases). Germline loops: CDR1 MNHNY, CDR2 SVGAGI (reference sequence). The CDR3 totals 14 residues. The CDR3 nucleotides are TGTGCCAGCAGTCGCGGGGGGTCAAACACTGAAGCCTTCTTT. Residues: CASSRGGSNTEAFF.

This chain uses TRBV12-3 or TRBV12-4 with TRBJ2-3; 9 positions agree with TRBD1. The CDR3 is made up of 18 amino acids. V was clipped by 4 bases and J by 2 bases; unmatched bases: 13. CDR3 DNA: TGTGCCAGCAGTTCCGACTTATGGGACAGGGAGCACACAGATACGCAGTATTTT. Protein sequence: CASSSDLWDREHTDTQYF.

The chain links TRBV7-3 to TRBJ2-2, with unresolved D. CDR3 length: 15 amino acids. Per germline, CDR1 SGHTA and CDR2 FQGTGA. The V end lost 5 bases, the J end lost 1 base, and 11 bases lay between the germline ends. CDR3 DNA sequence: TGTGCCAGCAGCCCCATGCGAGGGAACACCGGGGAGCTGTTTTTT. Translation gives CASSPMRGNTGELFF.

The table lists this clonotype with a few counts. The chain carries TRBV3-1 and TRBJ2-7; tentatively, D is TRBD1 or TRBD2 (5 bases each). Per the germline V gene, CDR1 is LGHDT and CDR2 is YNNKEL (reference sequence). The CDR3 is 12 amino acids. The ends were cut back, 3 bases at V and 3 bases at J, with 6 bases in the middle. The DNA for the CDR3 is TGTGCCAGCAGCCAGGGACGCTACGAGCAGTACTTC. Translated, it gives CASSQGRYEQYF.

In this sample, this clonotype turned up a few times. This CDR3 is CASSFIGGRMNNEQFF. The CDR3 nucleotides read TGCGCCAGCAGCTTTATCGGGGGCCGGATGAACAATGAGCAGTTCTTC. The chain has TRBV5-1 and TRBJ2-1, with D perhaps matching TRBD1 or TRBD2 (6 bases each). Trimming shortened V by 2 bases and J by 5 bases, and 17 bases separated the two germline ends. CDR3 length: 16 residues. Germline V CDR1 and CDR2: SGHRS, YFSETQ.

This clonotype has just a few counts. This sequence joins TRBV24-1 and TRBJ2-3; D is undetermined. This CDR3 is built from 15 residues. V dropped 4 bases and J dropped 2 bases, with 12 bases sitting between them. CDR1 is KGHDR and CDR2 is SFDVKD in the germline V gene. This chain's CDR3 is CATSESVGSTDTQYF. The CDR3 DNA reads TGTGCCACCAGTGAGTCAGTGGGTTCCACAGATACGCAGTATTTT.